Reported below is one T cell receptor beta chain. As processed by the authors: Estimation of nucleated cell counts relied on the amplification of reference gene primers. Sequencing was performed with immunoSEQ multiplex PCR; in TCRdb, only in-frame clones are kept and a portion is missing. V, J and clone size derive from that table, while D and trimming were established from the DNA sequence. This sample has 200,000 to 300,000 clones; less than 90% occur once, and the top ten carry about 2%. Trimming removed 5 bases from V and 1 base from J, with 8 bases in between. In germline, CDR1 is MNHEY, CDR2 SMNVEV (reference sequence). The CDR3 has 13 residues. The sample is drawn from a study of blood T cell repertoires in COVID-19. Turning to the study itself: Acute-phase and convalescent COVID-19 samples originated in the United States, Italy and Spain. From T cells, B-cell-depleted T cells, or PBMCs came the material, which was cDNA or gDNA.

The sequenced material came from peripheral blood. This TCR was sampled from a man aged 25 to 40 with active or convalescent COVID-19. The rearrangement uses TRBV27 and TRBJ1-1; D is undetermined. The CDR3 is CASSQEANTEAFF. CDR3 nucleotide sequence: TGTGCCAGCAGTCAGGAGGCGAACACTGAAGCTTTCTTT.